This T cell receptor (beta chain) was profiled in a study of metastatic and nonmetastatic thyroid tumors. Nobody among the patients had been given any treatment before thyroid surgery. Germline loops: CDR1 KGHSH, CDR2 LQKENI. Trimming shortened V by 2 bases and J by 4 bases, and 8 bases separated the two germline ends. This CDR3 is built from 14 residues. Using MiXCR, TCRdb re-called clones from the PCR reads. The sample consists of fewer than 70,000 clones, more than 25% of them appearing once. This clone was detected ten times or more. The J gene is TRBJ1-4, the V gene TRBV18, with unresolved D. This receptor was obtained from a female donor with papillary thyroid cancer or a benign thyroid nodule (not recorded which). Some clones in this sample may be carry-over from other donors' samples. Specimen: blood. This chain's CDR3 is CASSPGSNNEKLFF. The CDR3 nucleotides read TGTGCCAGCTCACCAGGGAGTAATAATGAAAAACTGTTTTTT.